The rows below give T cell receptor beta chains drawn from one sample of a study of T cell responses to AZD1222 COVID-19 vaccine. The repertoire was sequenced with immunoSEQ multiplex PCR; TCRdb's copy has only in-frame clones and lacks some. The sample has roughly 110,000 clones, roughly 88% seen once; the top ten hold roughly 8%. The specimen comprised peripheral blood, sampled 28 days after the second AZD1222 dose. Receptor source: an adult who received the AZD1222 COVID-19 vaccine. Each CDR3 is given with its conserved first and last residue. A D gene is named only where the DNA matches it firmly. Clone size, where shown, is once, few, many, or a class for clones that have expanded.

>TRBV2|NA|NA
CASSVSKSSYEQYF
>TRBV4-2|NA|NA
CASSQDGNSPLHF
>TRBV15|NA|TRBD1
CATSRDRRTGDNQPQHF
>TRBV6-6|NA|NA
CASSYSSGRVYEQYF
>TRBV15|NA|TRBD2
CATSSRLGGSERNIQYF
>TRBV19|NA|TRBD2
CASSTLLAGGHLEQFF
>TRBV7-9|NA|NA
CASSSLLGDRYGYTF
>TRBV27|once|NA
CASSLWPNTGELFF
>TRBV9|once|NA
CASSAQVGNTEAFF
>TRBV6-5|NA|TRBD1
CASRRTGGNYGYTF
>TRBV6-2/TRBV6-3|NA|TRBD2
CASSLASGGQTQYF
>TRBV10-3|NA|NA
CAIGTEVNEQFF
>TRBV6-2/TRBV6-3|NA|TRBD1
CASSRIGTGSYEQYF
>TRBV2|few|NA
CASSVDKGPNEPQHF
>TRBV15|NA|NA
CATSRDRAGSQPQHF
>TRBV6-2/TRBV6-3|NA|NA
CASSDRRGNNEQFF
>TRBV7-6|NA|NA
CASSLLGSGANVLTF
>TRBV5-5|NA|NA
CASSAPGAREQYF
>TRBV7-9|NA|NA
CASSSTRGDTQYF
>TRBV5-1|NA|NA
CASSLAGGPEAFF
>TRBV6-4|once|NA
CASSDSAENEQFF
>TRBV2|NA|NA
CASSPTSNSNQPQHF